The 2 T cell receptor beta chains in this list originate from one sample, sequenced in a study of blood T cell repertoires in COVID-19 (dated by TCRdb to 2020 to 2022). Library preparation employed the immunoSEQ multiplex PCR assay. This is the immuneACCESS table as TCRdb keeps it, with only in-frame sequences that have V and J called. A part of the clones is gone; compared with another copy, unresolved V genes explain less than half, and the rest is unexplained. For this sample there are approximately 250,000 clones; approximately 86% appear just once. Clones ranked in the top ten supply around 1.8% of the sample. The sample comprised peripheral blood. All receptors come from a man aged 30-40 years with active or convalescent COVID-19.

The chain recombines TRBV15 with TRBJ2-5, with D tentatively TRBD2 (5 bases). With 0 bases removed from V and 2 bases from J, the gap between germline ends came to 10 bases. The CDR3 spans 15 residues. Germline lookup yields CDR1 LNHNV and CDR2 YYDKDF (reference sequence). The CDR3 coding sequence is TGTGCCACCAGCAGAGATCGAGGGAATCAAGAGACCCAGTACTTC. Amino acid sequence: CATSRDRGNQETQYF.

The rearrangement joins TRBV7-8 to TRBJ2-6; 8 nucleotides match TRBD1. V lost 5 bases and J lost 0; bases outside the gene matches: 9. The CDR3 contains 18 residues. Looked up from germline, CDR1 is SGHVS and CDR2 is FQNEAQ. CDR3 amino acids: CASSPGQGSTSGANVLTF. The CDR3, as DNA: TGTGCCAGCAGCCCCGGACAGGGCAGTACCTCTGGGGCCAACGTCCTGACTTTC. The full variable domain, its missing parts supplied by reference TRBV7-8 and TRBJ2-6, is GAGVSQSPRYKVAKRGQDVALRCDPISGHVSLFWYQQALGQGPEFLTYFQNEAQLDKSGLPSDRFFAERPEGSVSTLKIQRTQQEDSAVYLCASSPGQGSTSGANVLTFGAGSRLTVL.